The source of this T cell receptor beta chain is a study of T cell responses to AZD1222 COVID-19 vaccine. Of note for this clone: Its antigen is still unknown.

Pooling of second doses given at about 4 or about 12 weeks was done. Study-level points and caveats: Receipt of two AZD1222 doses was followed by a rise in Spike-specific TCR breadth and depth. The repertoires were collected only after the peak T cell response. Seropositivity was recorded at baseline in only a handful of AZD1222 recipients.

Measured with immunoSEQ multiplex PCR; TCRdb has only the in-frame clones, and not every one. Of around 190,000 clones in the sample, roughly 88% were seen once. Per germline, CDR1 LGHDT and CDR2 YNNKEL (reference sequence). This CDR3 is built from 16 residues. V was pared by 1 base and J by 3 bases, with 13 bases between. The sequences come from peripheral blood, collected 28 days after the second AZD1222 dose. The clonotype originates from an adult who received the AZD1222 COVID-19 vaccine. The rearrangement links TRBV3-1 (or the pseudogene TRBV3-2) to TRBJ1-3, with a possible D match to TRBD1 (5 bases). The CDR3 coding sequence is TGTGCCAGCAGCCAAGGGGGCTCGGGTGATGGAAACACCATATATTTT. Encoded protein: CASSQGGSGDGNTIYF.